In its sample, the clone carrying this TCR beta chain was seen once. This sample stems from a study of blood T cell repertoires in COVID-19. The CDR3 runs 13 residues. V lost 0 bases to trimming and J lost 4 bases, with 4 bases between them. Germline V lookup: CDR1 LGHDT, CDR2 YNNKEL (reference sequence). Data came from immunoSEQ multiplex PCR; TCRdb stores just in-frame clones and leaves some out. The sample carries around 300,000 clones, 75% to 90% recorded once. Participants spanned ages about 18 to 100 years and resided in over 20 US areas. The rearrangement joins TRBV3-1 (or the pseudogene TRBV3-2) to TRBJ2-1; D ambiguous. This receptor was identified in a young man who had recovered from COVID-19. Input material: PBMCs or T cells enriched from blood (not recorded which). The CDR3 spells CASSQDRYNEQFF. Written as DNA, the CDR3 is TGTGCCAGCAGCCAAGATCGGTACAATGAGCAGTTCTTC.